Listed here is a single T cell receptor beta chain. Antigen unknown. Expressed TCRB transcripts were sequenced, since all the RNA that had been isolated was reverse transcribed. Only in-frame clones appear in the TCRdb table, and some are missing; sequencing was by immunoSEQ multiplex PCR. Here the sample spans roughly 130,000 clones, 15% to 20% being singletons. These data originate in a study of beta chain features in type 1 diabetes. With 3 bases removed from V and 5 bases from J, the gap between germline ends came to 10 bases. The CDR3 covers 14 residues. From germline, CDR1 is MDHEN and CDR2 SYDVKM. General study findings and limits: Moderate yet significant TCRB CDR3 shortening was seen in Type 1 diabetes patients in all four CD4+ subsets.

The chain combines TRBV28 with TRBJ2-2; TRBD2 is a possible D gene (6 bases). Sequenced input: central memory CD4+ T cells from blood. The TCR was taken from a young man with type 1 diabetes. DNA of the CDR3: TGTGCCAGCAGTTTCGGGACTGATACCGGGGAGCTGTTTTTT. Translating gives CASSFGTDTGELFF. The variable domain in full, with the rest retrieved from reference TRBV28 and TRBJ2-2, is DVKVTQSSRYLVKRTGEKVFLECVQDMDHENMFWYRQDPGLGLRLIYFSYDVKMKEKGDIPEGYSVSREKKERFSLILESASTNQTSMYLCASSFGTDTGELFFGEGSRLTVL.